The 9 T cell receptor beta chains in this list originate from one sample, sequenced in a study of T cell clonality in common variable immunodeficiency. The study's findings and limits: Common variable immunodeficiency TCR beta sequences reportedly had fewer deletions and N-nucleotide insertions.

These receptors lack a known antigen. Data came from immunoSEQ multiplex PCR; TCRdb stores just in-frame clones and leaves some out. The table lists approximately 38,000 clones, with no singletons. Input material: peripheral blood mononuclear cells. These TCRs come from a human donor with common variable immunodeficiency.

This clone was counted at least ten times. The read is 3 residues too short to cover the CDR3 end, so that end is filled in from the germline J gene. The chain uses TRBV29-1 and TRBJ2-3; no definite D call. This CDR3 spans 11 amino acids. CDR1 and CDR2 (germline): SQVTM, ANQGSEA. The ends were cut back, 4 bases at V and 4 bases at J, with 6 bases in the middle. CDR3 DNA (partial): TGCAGCGTTGGTGAGGCAGATACG. It encodes CSVGEADT. The entire CDR3 sequence reads CSVGEADTQYF.

Note on this clone: The CDR3 end falls 3 residues outside the read, so it is completed with the germline J gene. This chain uses TRBV5-6 with TRBJ2-7; perhaps TRBD1 as D (6 bases). The CDR3 covers 15 residues. Trimming took off 3 bases at V and 4 bases at J, with 17 bases between the two ends. The V gene's germline CDR1 is SGHDT and CDR2 YYEEEE. Incomplete CDR3 DNA: TGTGCCAGCAGCTCCATGTCCTTGGGGGCATACGAG. Its translation: CASSSMSLGAYE. Given in full, the CDR3 is CASSSMSLGAYEQYF.

On this clone: The missing CDR3 end, 3 residues past where the read stops, is filled in from the germline J gene. Other DNA sequences within the sample encode an identical CDR3. The V call is TRBV6-2 or TRBV6-3, the J call TRBJ2-7; 9 nucleotides agree with TRBD1. The trim removed 6 bases at V and 2 bases at J, leaving 5 bases unmatched. The length of the CDR3 is 14 residues. Looked up from germline, CDR1 is MNHEY and CDR2 is SVGEGT. The sequenced CDR3 bases are TGTGCCAGCAGCCGGGGACAGGGAACCTACGAG. Protein sequence: CASSRGQGTYE. In full, the CDR3 reads CASSRGQGTYEQYF.

This clone has more than one count but fewer than ten. The sequence runs out 3 residues before the end of the CDR3; the remainder is reconstructed from the germline J gene. The chain has TRBV30 and TRBJ1-4; a weak D match, TRBD1 (5 bases). Trimming removed 8 bases from V and 6 bases from J, with 16 bases in between. Germline V gives CDR1 GTSNPN, CDR2 SVGIG (reference sequence). The CDR3 loop spans 13 amino acids. Here the CDR3 reads CAGGGVGDEKLFF. CDR3 DNA (partial): TGTGCCGGGGGTGGAGTCGGTGATGAAAAA.

This clone was observed at least ten times. The read terminates 3 residues before the CDR3 end, so the remaining end is supplied by the germline J gene. The chain joins TRBV2 to TRBJ1-1, with D possibly TRBD1 on 5 matching bases. V was shortened by 3 bases and J by 2 bases, with 13 bases between the two germline ends. CDR1 and CDR2 from the germline V gene are SNHLY and FYNNEI. This CDR3 is built from 15 residues. The covered CDR3 bases are TGTGCCAGCAGTGACGACAGAGGATTCAACACTGAA. Translated, it gives CASSDDRGFNTE. The whole CDR3 protein reads CASSDDRGFNTEAFF.

This clone was seen a few times. The CDR3 goes on 3 residues after the read ends, and that part is filled in from the germline J gene. The V gene is TRBV10-2, the J gene TRBJ2-7; the match to TRBD1 covers 8 bases. The CDR3 is 15 residues long. The germline CDR1 and CDR2 sequences are WSHSY and SAAADI. J was trimmed by 0 bases and V by 6 bases; bases with no gene match: 7. CDR3 loop: CASRYRGESSYEQYF. Incomplete CDR3 DNA: TGCGCCAGCAGATACAGGGGGGAAAGCTCCTACGAG.

A word on this clone: The sequence runs out 3 residues before the end of the CDR3; the remainder is reconstructed from the germline J gene. The gene calls are TRBV6-2 or TRBV6-3 and TRBJ2-7, with TRBD1 identical over 12 bases. Germline CDR1 is MNHEY and CDR2 is SVGEGT. The CDR3 is made up of 15 amino acids. Trimming at V came to 6 bases and at J to 4 bases, leaving 7 bases not matched to a gene. CDR3 DNA (partial): TGTGCCAGCAGGGCTCCGGGACAGGGGGCTTACGAG. Protein product: CASRAPGQGAYE. The complete CDR3 sequence is CASRAPGQGAYEQYF.

This clone was recorded many times. Read coverage stops 3 residues before the CDR3 terminus; the germline J gene supplies the remainder. The chain is built from TRBV7-2 and TRBJ2-1; 8 nucleotides match TRBD1. J lost 4 bases, V lost 5 bases, and 7 bases had no gene match. The CDR3 runs to 15 residues. Germline CDR1 reads SGHTA; CDR2 reads FQGNSA. The sequenced CDR3 bases are TGTGCCAGCAGCCCGACTGGGGACAGGTACAATGAG. Residues: CASSPTGDRYNE. The CDR3, in full, reads CASSPTGDRYNEQFF.

This clone turned up a few times. The read falls 3 residues short of the CDR3 end, and the missing part is taken from the germline J gene. V usage is TRBV6-2 or TRBV6-3 and J usage is TRBJ2-1; D not certain. CDR3 length: 11 amino acids. Looked up from germline, CDR1 is MNHEY and CDR2 is SVGEGT. The V gene lost 6 bases and the J gene lost 7 bases, with 7 bases spanning the gap. This CDR3 is CASRYHNEQFF. Partial CDR3 DNA: TGTGCCAGCAGGTACCATAATGAG.